What follows describes a single T cell receptor (beta chain). TCRdb reanalysed the 5' RACE reads using MiXCR and keeps one entry per CDR3 protein. The sample holds 750,000 to 950,000 distinct CDR3 sequences; over 9% are singletons and the top ten take 1.5% to 2%. This specimen belongs to a study of identical twins. Unmatched junction bases numbered 8, after V lost 3 bases and J lost 0 bases. Germline CDR1 is MDHEN and CDR2 is SYDVKM. There are 18 residues in the CDR3. This sample also appeared in a second study, on yellow fever vaccine responses in identical twins.

The sample was PBMCs. The rearrangement uses TRBV28 and TRBJ2-6, with 7 bases that match TRBD1. This TCR came from a young woman in good health. The CDR3 DNA reads as TGTGCCAGCAGTTTGACAGGGCGTACACTCTCTGGGGCCAACGTCCTGACTTTC. This codes for CASSLTGRTLSGANVLTF.